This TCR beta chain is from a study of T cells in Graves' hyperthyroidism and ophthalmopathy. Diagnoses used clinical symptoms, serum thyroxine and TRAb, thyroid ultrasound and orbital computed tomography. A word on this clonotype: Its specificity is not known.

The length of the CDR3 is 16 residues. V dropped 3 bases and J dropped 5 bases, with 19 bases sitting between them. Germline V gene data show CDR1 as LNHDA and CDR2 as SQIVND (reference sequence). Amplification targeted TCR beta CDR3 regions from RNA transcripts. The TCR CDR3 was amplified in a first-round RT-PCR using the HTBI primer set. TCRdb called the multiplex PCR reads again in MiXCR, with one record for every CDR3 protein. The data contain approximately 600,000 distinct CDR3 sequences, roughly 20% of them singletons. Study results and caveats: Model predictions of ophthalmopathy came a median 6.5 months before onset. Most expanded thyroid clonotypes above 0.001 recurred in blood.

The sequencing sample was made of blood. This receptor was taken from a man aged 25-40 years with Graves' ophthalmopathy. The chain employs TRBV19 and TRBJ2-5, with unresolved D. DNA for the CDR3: TGTGCCAGTAGTATTCGGCCAGGTTGGGGTTGCGAGACCCAGTACTTC. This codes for CASSIRPGWGCETQYF. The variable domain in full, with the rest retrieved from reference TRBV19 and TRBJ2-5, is DGGITQSPKYLFRKEGQNVTLSCEQNLNHDAMYWYRQDPGQGLRLIYYSQIVNDFQKGDIAEGYSVSREKKESFPLTVTSAQKNPTAFYLCASSIRPGWGCETQYFGPGTRLLVL.